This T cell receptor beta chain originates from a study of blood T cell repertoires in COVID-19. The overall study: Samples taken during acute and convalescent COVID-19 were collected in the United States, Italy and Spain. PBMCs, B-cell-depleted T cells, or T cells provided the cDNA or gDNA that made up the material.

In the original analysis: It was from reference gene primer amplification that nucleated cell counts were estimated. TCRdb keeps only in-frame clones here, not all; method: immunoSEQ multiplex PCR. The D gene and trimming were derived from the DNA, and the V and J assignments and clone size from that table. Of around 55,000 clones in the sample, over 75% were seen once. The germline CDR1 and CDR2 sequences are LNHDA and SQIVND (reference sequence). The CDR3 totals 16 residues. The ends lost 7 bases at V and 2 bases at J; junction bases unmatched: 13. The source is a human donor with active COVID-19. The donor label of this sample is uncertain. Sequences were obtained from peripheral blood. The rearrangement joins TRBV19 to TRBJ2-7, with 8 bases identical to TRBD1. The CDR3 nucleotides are TGTGCCAGTATCATCAGAAGGGGACAGGCTACCTACGAGCAGTACGTC. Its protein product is CASIIRRGQATYEQYV.